This TCR beta chain came from a study of OX40 agonist ivuxolimab in advanced cancers. This clone was seen once. Its specificity is not known. Only in-frame clones appear in the TCRdb table, and some are missing; sequencing was by immunoSEQ multiplex PCR. The sample lists tens of thousands of clones; roughly nine tenths were seen once. Germline CDR1 is SGHTS and CDR2 is YDEGEE. Trimming at V came to 7 bases and at J to 5 bases, leaving 18 bases not matched to a gene. The CDR3 is made up of 18 amino acids. Study conclusions and caveats: Some nonresponders additionally presented with little normalized T-cell clonal expansion. Averaging showed that CD8+ T cells had more expanded clones than CD4+ did.

The source of this sequence is an adult with an advanced solid tumor such as melanoma, head and neck, liver or kidney cancer. The V call is TRBV5-8, the J call TRBJ2-1; 10 bases align to TRBD2. The specimen was CD4+ or CD8+ T cells sorted from blood, collected in a trial of the OX40 agonist ivuxolimab. CDR3 coding DNA: TGTGCCAGCCCAGCAGCTATGGGGGAGCGGGAGGGAAACAATGAGCAGTTCTTC. It translates to CASPAAMGEREGNNEQFF.